These 11 T cell receptor beta chains were sequenced from one sample in a study of cytomegalovirus exposure and HLA in healthy donors. A multiplex PCR was run with 60 Vbeta primers and 13 Jbeta primers. The table came from immunoSEQ multiplex PCR; TCRdb's copy has only in-frame clones and leaves some out. The data hold roughly 89,000 clones, with roughly four fifths observed a single time. The sequenced sample consisted of PBMCs. The receptors come from a woman aged 25-40 years in good health and CMV-seronegative.

The V gene is TRBV7-9, the J gene TRBJ1-2, with D possibly TRBD1 on 6 matching bases. CDR1 SEHNR and CDR2 FQNEAQ come from the germline V gene (reference sequence). The CDR3 loop spans 16 amino acids. V was pared by 3 bases and J by 6 bases, with 20 bases between. CDR3 loop: CASSLLRQGPRNGYTF. As DNA, the CDR3 is TGTGCCAGCAGCTTGCTCCGGCAGGGGCCGAGGAATGGCTACACCTTC.

This chain connects TRBV9 to TRBJ2-2; 7 bases line up with TRBD2. The length of the CDR3 is 14 residues. Germline V gene sequence: CDR1 SGDLS, CDR2 YYNGEE. The V gene end was trimmed by 3 bases and the J gene end by 8 bases; junction bases not matched to a gene: 7. CDR3 DNA: TGTGCCAGCAGCGCCCAGGTCGGGAGGGGGGAGCTGTTTTTT. It yields the protein CASSAQVGRGELFF.

This clone was seen just once. The J gene is TRBJ2-1, the V gene TRBV10-3; TRBD2 matches at 14 bases. The ends lost 6 bases at V and 7 bases at J; junction bases unmatched: 11. CDR1 is ENHRY, CDR2 SYGVKD, per germline. This CDR3 is 17 amino acids long. DNA of the CDR3: TGTGCCATCAGGACGGGACTAGCGGGAGCCTCGGGGAATGAGCAGTTCTTC. Residues: CAIRTGLAGASGNEQFF.

CDR3 sequence reads: CAWSGQGNTGELFF. CDR3 DNA sequence: TGTGCCTGGAGTGGACAGGGGAACACCGGGGAGCTGTTTTTT. The chain employs TRBV30 and TRBJ2-2, with TRBD1 matching 7 bases. This CDR3 spans 14 amino acids. Trimming took 1 base from V and 1 from J; bases not matched to a gene: 0. From germline, CDR1 is GTSNPN and CDR2 SVGIG (reference sequence).

This chain connects TRBV11-1 to TRBJ2-3, with 15 bases matching TRBD2. The V gene end was trimmed by 5 bases and the J gene end by 5 bases; junction bases not matched to a gene: 5. The CDR3 is 16 amino acids. Germline V lookup: CDR1 SGHAT, CDR2 FQDESV (reference sequence). The CDR3, as DNA: TGTGCCAGCAGCGAAAGGGGACTAGCGGGAGGAGATACGCAGTATTTT. This encodes CASSERGLAGGDTQYF.

CDR3 in amino acids: CASSAVSGNTIYF. The CDR3 nucleotides read TGTGCCAGCAGCGCAGTCTCTGGAAACACCATATATTTT. The V and J genes are TRBV9 and TRBJ1-3; D is undetermined. Germline CDR1 and CDR2: SGDLS and YYNGEE. The V end was cut by 3 bases, the J end by 0 bases, with 4 bases between. The CDR3 has 13 amino acids.

The J gene is TRBJ2-3, the V gene TRBV6-5; TRBD2 matches 10 bases. V lost 4 bases and J lost 2; bases outside the gene matches: 3. The CDR3 is 15 residues long. Germline lookup yields CDR1 MNHEY and CDR2 SVGAGI. The CDR3 loop reads CASSLLAGITDTQYF. DNA of the CDR3: TGTGCCAGCAGTTTACTAGCGGGAATCACAGATACGCAGTATTTT.

This chain links TRBV14 with TRBJ2-5; D ambiguous. Germline loops: CDR1 SGHDN, CDR2 FVKESK. Trimming stripped 1 base from V and 4 bases from J, with 7 bases between. The CDR3 is 13 residues long. The CDR3 spells CASSQGSGETQYF. DNA of the CDR3: TGTGCCAGCAGCCAAGGTTCAGGAGAGACCCAGTACTTC.

This chain uses TRBV28 with TRBJ1-3, with a weak D call TRBD1 (6 bases). CDR3 size: 18 residues. The ends were cut back, 7 bases at V and 3 bases at J, with 25 bases in the middle. Germline CDR1 and CDR2: MDHEN and SYDVKM. CDR3 DNA: TGTGCCAGCACCCCCTCCCCGGGACATGGGTCTGGTGGAAACACCATATATTTT. Translation: CASTPSPGHGSGGNTIYF.

V and J are TRBV28 and TRBJ1-1; D remains unclear. CDR1 MDHEN and CDR2 SYDVKM come from the germline V gene. V lost 7 bases to trimming and J lost 4 bases, with 7 bases between them. The CDR3 loop spans 11 amino acids. The CDR3 spells CASTTRTEAFF. The CDR3 nucleotides read TGTGCCAGCACCACTCGCACTGAAGCTTTCTTT.

The chain uses TRBV7-9 and TRBJ1-2; 7 positions agree with TRBD1. The CDR3 has 14 residues. The V gene's germline CDR1 is SEHNR and CDR2 FQNEAQ (reference sequence). J was trimmed by 4 bases and V by 5 bases; bases with no gene match: 7. The DNA for the CDR3 is TGTGCCAGCAGCCCGATGACAGGGAGCTATGGCTACACCTTC. Translated: CASSPMTGSYGYTF.